Sequencing of this TCR beta chain was carried out in a study of cytomegalovirus exposure and HLA in healthy donors. Overall study findings and caveats: Immune exposure was documented only through CMV serostatus. In an earlier analysis, productive rearrangement rates for most beta V segments clustered near 90% or 30%.

Vbeta (60) and Jbeta (13) primers were used in the PCR. Libraries were prepared by immunoSEQ multiplex PCR; TCRdb keeps only in-frame clonotypes and omits some of them. The sample records around 80,000 clones, over 9.5% being singletons. Note on this clone: Its cognate antigen is unknown.

This clonotype originated in a man between 60 and 70 years old in good health and CMV-seropositive. The sample was PBMCs.

CDR3 sequence reads: CASSPMDTNTGELFF. CDR3 nucleotides: TGTGCCAGCAGCCCTATGGACACAAACACCGGGGAGCTGTTTTTT. The V gene is TRBV5-6, the J gene TRBJ2-2; a possible D gene is TRBD1 (5 bases). CDR3 length: 15 residues. Germline values: CDR1 SGHDT, CDR2 YYEEEE. The V gene lost 4 bases and the J gene lost 2 bases, with 12 bases spanning the gap.